Listed below are T cell receptor beta chains from one sample, sequenced in a study of T cell changes during pregnancy in multiple sclerosis. TCRdb's table, derived via immunoSEQ multiplex PCR, lists solely in-frame clones and lacks some. The profile shows roughly 47,000 clones, 94% of them singletons. Sequencing used CD8+ T cells from peripheral blood mononuclear cells, obtained before pregnancy. The receptors derive from a female donor with multiple sclerosis, enrolled in a pregnancy study. Each CDR3 is given with its conserved first and last residue. Each record gives: V gene, D gene, clone size, J gene, CDR3 DNA, CDR3 protein. D genes are given only for firm matches. Size values are once, few and many counts, or a class for expanded clones, and some rows have none.

>TRBV10-3|TRBD1|.|TRBJ1-1
TGTGCCATCAGTGAGCCGACCTTCGGCGGGGACAGGGGTGAAGCTTTCTTT
CAISEPTFGGDRGEAFF
>TRBV6-4|TRBD1|few|TRBJ2-5
TGTGCCAGCAGTGACTCTTCAGGGGGCGGAGAGACCCAGTACTTC
CASSDSSGGGETQYF
>TRBV7-2|.|.|TRBJ1-4
TGTGCCAGCAGCTACCGGAGAAGGTTGGCAACTAATGAAAAACTGTTTTTT
CASSYRRRLATNEKLFF
>TRBV10-2|.|once|TRBJ1-4
TGCGCCAGCAGTGAGTCGGGCCGGAGAGGGGAAAAACTGTTTTTT
CASSESGRRGEKLFF
>TRBV6-5|.|.|TRBJ1-2
TGTGCCAGCAGTTCCACCACATACTCAGGGTTTGGCTACACCTTC
CASSSTTYSGFGYTF
>TRBV29-1|.|.|TRBJ2-1
TGCAGCGTTACCGGGACTCCCCCTGGGGCGCAGTTCTTC
CSVTGTPPGAQFF
>TRBV7-2|TRBD1|.|TRBJ1-1
TGTGCCAGCAGGGTTGGAGCAGGGGGCTACACTGAAGCTTTCTTT
CASRVGAGGYTEAFF
>TRBV6-5|.|.|TRBJ2-1
TGTGCCAGCAGTTACGTAGGGAGCTCCTACAATGAGCAGTTCTTC
CASSYVGSSYNEQFF
>TRBV9|TRBD2|.|TRBJ2-7
TGTGCCAGCAGCGTAGGCTCTAGCGGGAGCCGCTCCTACGAGCAGTACTTC
CASSVGSSGSRSYEQYF
>TRBV7-6|.|.|TRBJ2-7
TGTGCCAGCAGCTTCGATCCAAGTAGCTCCTACGAGCAGTACTTC
CASSFDPSSSYEQYF
>TRBV9|TRBD2|.|TRBJ2-2
TGTGCCAGCAGCGGAGCGGGAGGAACCGGGGAGCTGTTTTTT
CASSGAGGTGELFF
>TRBV5-4|.|once|TRBJ2-5
TGTGCCAGCAGCTTGAGGGACTACCAAGAGACCCAGTACTTC
CASSLRDYQETQYF
>TRBV9|TRBD1|.|TRBJ2-7
TGTGCCAGCAGCGCCGGGACAGGGCTCTACGAGCAGTACTTC
CASSAGTGLYEQYF
>TRBV5-6|.|.|TRBJ1-1
TGTGCCAGCAGCTTGGCTGGGGGGGCGAACACTGAAGCTTTCTTT
CASSLAGGANTEAFF
>TRBV11-2|TRBD1|.|TRBJ2-3
TGTGCCAGCAGCTTAACCGCCGGGACAGGGGTATTTACAGATACGCAGTATTTT
CASSLTAGTGVFTDTQYF
>TRBV7-9|TRBD1|.|TRBJ1-3
TGTGCCAGCAGCTCCAGGGGGCCTGGAAACACCATATATTTT
CASSSRGPGNTIYF
>TRBV7-9|TRBD2|.|TRBJ2-5
TGTGCCAGCAGCGCTAGCGGGAGATGGGAGACCCAGTACTTC
CASSASGRWETQYF
>TRBV13|TRBD1|.|TRBJ2-2
TGTGCCAGTAGACAGGGGGCGAACACCGGGGAGCTGTTTTTT
CASRQGANTGELFF
>TRBV7-9|.|.|TRBJ1-1
TGTGCCAGCCGACTAGATAACACTGAAGCTTTCTTT
CASRLDNTEAFF
>TRBV10-2|.|.|TRBJ2-5
TGCGCCAGCAGTCCCACGTTAGCGGCCTCCCAAGAGACCCAGTACTTC
CASSPTLAASQETQYF
>TRBV7-9|TRBD1|medium-sized|TRBJ1-2
TGTGCCAGCAGCCCATCGAACAGGGGTAACTATGGCTACACCTTC
CASSPSNRGNYGYTF
>TRBV9|TRBD1|.|TRBJ2-1
TGTGCCAGCAGCGTAGTTGGGACAGGCTCCTACAATGAGCAGTTCTTC
CASSVVGTGSYNEQFF
>TRBV2|TRBD1|.|TRBJ2-7
TGTGCCAGCAAGGGGGTGGACAGGGCACTCTACGAGCAGTACTTC
CASKGVDRALYEQYF
>TRBV7-6|.|.|TRBJ2-1
TGTGCCAGCAGCTTCGGGTCGTTCAACAATGAGCAGTTCTTC
CASSFGSFNNEQFF